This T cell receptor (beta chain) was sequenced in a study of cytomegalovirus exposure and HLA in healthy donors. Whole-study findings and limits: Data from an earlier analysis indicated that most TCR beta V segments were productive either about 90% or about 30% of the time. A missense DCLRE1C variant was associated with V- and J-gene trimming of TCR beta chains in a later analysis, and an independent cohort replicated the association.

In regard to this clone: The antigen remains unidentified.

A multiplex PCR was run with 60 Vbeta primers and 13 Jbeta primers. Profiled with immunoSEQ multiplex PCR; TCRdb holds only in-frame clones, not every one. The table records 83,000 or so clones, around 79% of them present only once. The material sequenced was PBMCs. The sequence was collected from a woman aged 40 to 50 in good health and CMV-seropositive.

The CDR3 nucleotides read TGTGCCAGCAGCTTGATTGGCAGGAATGAAAAACTGTTTTTT. Its protein is CASSLIGRNEKLFF. The chain recombines TRBV5-6 with TRBJ1-4; D is undetermined. Between the trimmed V and J ends, which lost 1 base and 5 bases, there was a span of 9 bases. The germline V gene has CDR1 SGHDT and CDR2 YYEEEE. The CDR3 consists of 14 residues.